This TCR beta chain was recorded in a study of shared clonotypes between healthy human individuals. Study-wide points: Shared clonotypes: approximately 5.3% naive CD4, around 3.7% naive CD8, about 2.2% memory CD4, about 0.41% memory CD8.

Comments on this clone: Its antigen is undetermined.

Sequenced by immunoSEQ multiplex PCR; TCRdb stores in-frame clones only, minus some. The repertoire consists of about 1.5 million clones, with approximately 98% occurring once and the leading ten covering about 0.45%. This receptor was taken from a man aged 30-40 years in good health. The sample taken for sequencing was naive CD4+ T cells sorted from blood. Subset denoted: CD45RA+ positively selected.

The CDR3, as DNA: TGTGCCAGCAGCTTAAAAGGACTACCCTACGAGCAGTACTTC. This translates into CASSLKGLPYEQYF. The V call is TRBV7-2, the J call TRBJ2-7, with a weak D call TRBD2 (6 bases). Germline-derived CDR1 and CDR2 are SGHTA and FQGNSA. Trimming cost V 2 bases and J 2 bases, with 10 bases left between them. The CDR3 sequence is 14 residues long.